This T cell receptor beta chain was obtained from a study of T cell responses to AZD1222 COVID-19 vaccine. The repertoire was sequenced with immunoSEQ multiplex PCR; TCRdb's copy has only in-frame clones and lacks some. Here the sample spans approximately 25,000 clones, about 90% being singletons. Overall study results and limits: Mostly white British, mostly female donors; authors suggested clonal diversity may be underestimated. Without day 14 samples, only post-peak T cell repertoires were studied.

CDR3 length: 11 residues. The junction had 6 bases not matched to a gene; V was cut back by 6 bases and J by 11 bases. Germline lookup yields CDR1 SQVTM and CDR2 ANQGSEA. To note about this clone: The antigen remains undetermined.

This TCR derives from an adult who received the AZD1222 COVID-19 vaccine. The sequences come from peripheral blood, collected 28 days after the second AZD1222 dose. The chain joins TRBV29-1 to TRBJ2-1; TRBD1 matches at 8 bases. CDR3 coding DNA: TGCAGCGTCCAAGACAGGGGTAAGCAGTTCTTC. Protein: CSVQDRGKQFF.